This TCR beta chain was documented in a study of OX40 agonist ivuxolimab in advanced cancers. On this clone itself: Other DNA sequences in this specimen translate into the identical CDR3.

Here immunoSEQ multiplex PCR was the method, and the copy in TCRdb shows in-frame clones only, minus some. The repertoire consists of about 28,000 clones, with around 85% occurring once and the leading ten covering 28%. Trimming removed 0 bases from V and 0 bases from J, with 6 bases in between. CDR1 is LNHNV and CDR2 is YYDKDF in the germline V gene (reference sequence). This CDR3 contains 15 residues. The specimen comprised CD4+ or CD8+ T cells sorted from blood, sampled in a trial of the OX40 agonist ivuxolimab. The chain links TRBV15 to TRBJ1-5; no reliable D call. The source is an adult with an advanced solid tumor such as melanoma, head and neck, liver or kidney cancer. The CDR3 nucleotides read TGTGCCACCAGCAGAGAGTCCTATAGCAATCAGCCCCAGCATTTT. It codes for CATSRESYSNQPQHF.